What follows is one TCR beta chain and its context. Its target is not known. This record belongs to a study of OX40 agonist ivuxolimab in advanced cancers. Overall study findings and caveats: Expanded clones tended on average to be more numerous among CD8+ T cells than CD4+.

Excluded were patients having autoimmune disease history or systemic immunosuppression. The CDR3 contains 11 residues. Germline-derived CDR1 and CDR2 are GTSNPN and SVGIG (reference sequence). V was shortened by 2 bases and J by 6 bases, with 8 bases between the two germline ends. The method was immunoSEQ multiplex PCR; TCRdb's version includes in-frame clones alone and lacks a portion of them. The data contain 99,000 or so clones, 85% to 95% of them singletons. The J gene is TRBJ2-7, the V gene TRBV30, with D perhaps TRBD2 (6 bases). The TCR sequence derives from an adult with an advanced solid tumor such as melanoma, head and neck, liver or kidney cancer. The specimen comprised CD4+ or CD8+ T cells sorted from blood, sampled in a trial of the OX40 agonist ivuxolimab. The CDR3, as DNA: TGTGCCTGGAGTTGGGGAGGCGAGCAGTACTTC. Residues: CAWSWGGEQYF.